Included here is one T cell receptor beta chain sequence, with context. The antigen it recognizes is unknown. Its ends do not fully match the called genes, so a read error is possible. The data originate from a study of cytomegalovirus exposure and HLA in healthy donors (dated by TCRdb to about 2017). About the full investigation: According to an earlier analysis of 587 of the donors, about 190 million T cells yielded 117 million unique TCR beta sequences and about 280 Gb of sequence data. An early release covering 550 to 650 HLA-typed donors comprised 250 to 350 gigabases of sequencing data and around 80 million unique TCR sequences. The genetic ancestry cluster associated with self-reported Caucasian donors included about 84% of the roughly 400 genotyped donors. The study aimed to test whether cataloging public T cell receptors could reveal signatures of past pathogen exposure. The study profiled the T cell repertoires of fewer than 850 subjects by immunosequencing and related them to cytomegalovirus serostatus. Besides the first cohort of 500 to 700 subjects, a separate validation cohort made up of 120 or so different subjects was used. To predict cytomegalovirus infection status, the study combined high-throughput TCR immunosequencing, statistical association of individual TCRs with disease status, and machine learning. A later analysis re-examined previously published TCR beta repertoires from 610 or so donors and added high-resolution HLA genotyping to investigate patterns of TCR occurrence. Rather than using new phenotypic data, the later analysis identified candidate immune exposures from TCR beta sequences and from how often those sequences occurred across donors. In an earlier analysis of about 590 of the donors, high-throughput TCR beta sequencing was used to judge whether each TCR beta V gene segment behaved as functional or pseudogenic. Donor age, sex, ethnicity and CMV serostatus were compiled together with the repertoire data. A later genetic analysis took genome-wide SNP genotypes for about three fifths of the roughly 670 donors and used that subset as a discovery cohort. Every repertoire in the discovery cohort had been generated on one and the same sequencing platform. HLA typing covered class I and class II loci at four-digit resolution. Typing coverage differed by locus: A, B, C, DRB1 and DQB1 were typed in about 620-630 donors, DQA1 in 522, DPA1 in 600 to 610, and DPB1 in just under 490. Four or five DR-DQ haplotypes were handled as single units for association and clustering, since linkage in the cohort was strong. On average, roughly 240,000 unique TCR beta nucleotide sequences were sequenced per donor among about 400 genotyped donors of the cohort, with roughly a sixth of those sequences being non-productive. Results the study describes overall, beyond this receptor: A further reported finding was that TCR beta sequences accurately predicted the HLA-A and HLA-B alleles for most subjects in the first cohort. In the study, 164 TCR beta chains were listed as associated with cytomegalovirus. Sequencing depth was assumed to be roughly uniform across donors in the presence/absence analyses, though that assumption may not hold. According to a later analysis, parvovirus B19, influenza, CMV and Epstein-Barr virus appeared linked to several top co-occurrence clusters. In both the original and validation cohorts, the classifier was reported to diagnose cytomegalovirus status with high specificity and sensitivity. Most TCR sequences were observed very rarely across donors, whereas some public TCRs were present in many individuals. A few of the identified cytomegalovirus-associated TCR beta chains were confirmed in vitro to be specific for cytomegalovirus antigens. HLA typing was unavailable for some donors at each locus, so association tests used only the typed subset. A cluster of highly shared sequence variants was judged likely to represent a technical artifact of the sequencing pipeline. Strong co-occurrence of HLA alleles, especially DR and DQ, made assigning TCR associations to individual alleles difficult. Compared with equally common non-associated chains, HLA-associated TCR beta chains in a later analysis were more clonally expanded and had lower generation probabilities. A later analysis found that TCR association rates varied across HLA loci, with DRB1 alleles showing the most associated TCRs and HLA-C alleles the fewest. Because counts were too low, roughly 18 rarely observed V segments, including chromosome 9 orphons, were left out of the earlier analysis of about 620 of the donors. Correlated functional status among segregating V segments might reflect linkage disequilibrium, but an unknown experimental factor could not be ruled out. In a later genetic analysis, a missense DCLRE1C variant was associated with V-gene and J-gene trimming of TCR beta chains, and the association was replicated in an independent cohort. Because the 87-base-pair reads could not distinguish some IMGT-functional V segments, including TRBV6-2 and TRBV6-3, those segments were excluded. In this cohort, only TCR beta chains were sequenced, and detectable features were limited by the absence of alpha or paired-chain data. Immune exposure information for the cohort was limited to CMV serostatus. Specific HLA alleles were associated with 16,951 TCR beta sequences at a false discovery rate of 0.05 in a later analysis. The authors suggested that the approach could potentially be extended to other disease states and immunological phenotypes. An earlier analysis of several hundred of the donors showed that most TCR beta V segments appeared in productive rearrangements either about 90% or about 30% of the time, which broadly matched IMGT annotations. According to a later analysis, most CMV-associated TCR beta chains appeared to be HLA-restricted, and the HLA associations seemed to be driven largely by CMV exposure. A later genetic analysis reported fewer N-insertions in productive TCRs among donors in an Asian-associated ancestry cluster than the roughly 700-donor mean.

The cohort comprised around 700 healthy bone marrow donors. All cohort members were sampled while nominally healthy, although unrecorded immune exposures were likely present. The donor tested CMV seronegative, placing the donor among the approximately 400 seronegative members of the cohort. Each donor provided a peripheral blood sample, and peripheral blood mononuclear cells were used for TCR beta sequencing. The Qiagen DNeasy Blood Extraction Kit was used to extract genomic DNA from the blood cell samples. The library was obtained by the immunoSEQ multiplex PCR assay. For the multiplex PCR, a mixture combining 60 forward primers for TCR Vbeta segments and 13 reverse primers for TCR Jbeta segments was used. A multiplex PCR assay on genomic DNA amplified the CDR3 region of rearranged TCR beta genes. On the Illumina HiSeq System, the amplified TCR beta libraries were sequenced as 87-base-pair reads. On the study's bioinformatics: Across the roughly 700 repertoires, a later analysis counted approximately 75 million unique TCR beta chains, about 10 million of which were shared by at least two donors. A nearest-neighbor algorithm error-corrected the raw reads and collapsed the reads into unique sequences, merging closely related sequences to remove PCR and sequencing errors. Alignment of CDR3 sequences to IMGT reference sequences was used to assign V, D and J gene segments. For a sequence to be retained, at least a six-nucleotide match to both a V gene segment and a J gene segment was required. A rearrangement was called productive if the CDR3 had no stop codons and remained in frame with V and J, and every other rearrangement was called non-productive. Following IMGT convention, CDR3 was defined as the stretch from the second conserved V-encoded cysteine up to the conserved J-encoded phenylalanine. The earlier analysis of 500 to 650 of the donors excluded any sequence lacking an unambiguous match to a single V gene segment. An earlier analysis of a few hundred of the donors called V segments functional above 56.7% productive rearrangements and segregating when the between-donor standard deviation exceeded 5%. A statistical classification framework was developed to diagnose cytomegalovirus status using the catalog of TCR beta chain sequences. A later analysis assigned V and J genes by comparing TCR nucleotide sequences with IMGT/GENE-DB human TR gene sequences. The TCRdist pipeline was used in a later analysis to assign CDR3 sequences and most-parsimonious VDJ recombination scenarios. In a later analysis, each TCR beta chain was defined by its CDR3 amino acid sequence together with its V-gene family, and reads lacking a unique V-gene family were excluded. A later analysis removed 550 to 650 highly shared, low-generation-probability nucleotide sequences to deal with suspected cross-contamination and a sequencing artifact. A later analysis calculated a clonal expansion index for each public chain from normalized within-repertoire ranks of inferred template counts. In a later analysis, generation probabilities were computed using a VDJ recombination model fitted to out-of-frame rearrangements, and the results were checked against IGoR. Hypergeometric tests were used in a later analysis to score TCR-TCR, TCR-HLA and TCR-CMV co-occurrence, with a repertoire-size bias correction applied to the TCR pairs. In a later analysis, false discovery rates were estimated by permuting HLA or CMV assignments 20 times. In a later analysis, co-occurring TCRs were grouped using DBSCAN, and TCRdist sequence similarity was added for clustering within HLA-allele-positive subsets. Repertoires with fewer than 30,000 or more than 120,000 public chains, plus five repertoires with anomalous nucleotide sharing, were excluded from co-occurrence clustering. As stored in TCRdb, this immuneACCESS dataset retains in-frame rearrangements with V and J assigned. A fraction of the clones does not appear; measured against another copy, unresolved V genes explain less than half of the discrepancy, and the remainder lacks a known reason. The DNA was the basis for D and trimming; V, J and clone size are from that table. The table for this sample lists 120,000 or so clones; 80% to 85% of them were counted only once. Approximately 2.1% of the sample lies in the top ten.

As encoded in the germline V gene (reference sequence), CDR1 is MNHEY while CDR2 is SMNVEV. From cysteine to phenylalanine, the CDR3 is 12 amino acids long. Only the CDR3 portion is preserved as DNA: 36 bases, with reading frame beginning at the first base. The TCR originated in a man aged 25 to 40 in good health and CMV-seronegative. The chain links TRBV27 with TRBJ1-5, with an unclear D gene assignment. The sequenced sample was PBMCs. For the CDR3, the sequence is CAGSFNGQPQHF. At the DNA level, the sequence is TGTGCCGGCAGTTTCAACGGGCAGCCCCAGCATTTT.